The 18 T cell receptor beta chains reported below all come from one sample, sequenced in a study of T cells in Graves' hyperthyroidism and ophthalmopathy. Researchers amplified the TCR beta CDR3 regions from RNA transcripts. Primed by the HTBI set, a first-round RT-PCR was run on the TCR CDR3. TCRdb redid the calling of the multiplex PCR reads with MiXCR, one entry per CDR3 protein. There are roughly 570,000 distinct CDR3 sequences in the sample; 46% occur only once, and around 7.7% lies in the top ten. The specimen sequenced was peripheral blood or thyroid tissue (not recorded which). Source of these receptors: a woman aged 18-29 years with Graves' hyperthyroidism.

Ten or more counts support this clonotype. This sequence joins TRBV4-2 and TRBJ1-1; D ambiguous. The CDR3 runs to 11 residues. Germline CDR1 reads LGHNA; CDR2 reads YNFKEQ. V was clipped by 1 base and J by 8 bases, with 5 bases between them. The CDR3 spells CASSQGDEAFF. As DNA, the CDR3 is TGTGCCAGCAGCCAAGGCGACGAAGCTTTCTTT.

This clonotype was seen only a few times. This chain uses TRBV19 with TRBJ2-7; the D gene is possibly TRBD1 (5 bases). V lost 5 bases to trimming and J lost 0 bases, with 11 bases between them. This CDR3 region has 14 residues. Germline V CDR1 and CDR2: LNHDA, SQIVND (reference sequence). CDR3 in DNA: TGTGCCAGTAGTGCCCGACAGCTCTCCTACGAGCAGTACTTC. Its protein is CASSARQLSYEQYF.

V gene TRBV7-2 combines with J gene TRBJ2-5; D unclear. Germline V gives CDR1 SGHTA, CDR2 FQGNSA. The CDR3 is made up of 13 amino acids. Trimming took off 4 bases at V and 7 bases at J, with 13 bases between the two ends. Here the CDR3 DNA reads TGTGCCAGCAGCTCACCAAGCCCGGGGACCCAGTACTTC. This sequence encodes CASSSPSPGTQYF.

The genes are TRBV6-5 and TRBJ2-2, with D possibly being TRBD1 (6 bases). CDR3 size: 15 residues. Germline V gene sequence: CDR1 MNHEY, CDR2 SVGAGI. The V and J ends lost 6 bases and 1 base respectively, with 12 bases between them. CDR3 loop: CASSQRGRNTGELFF. CDR3 coding DNA: TGTGCCAGCAGCCAAAGGGGGAGGAACACCGGGGAGCTGTTTTTT.

The CDR3 nucleotides read TGTGCCAGCAGTTTTGAGTTCGCAGATACGCAGTATTTT. It encodes CASSFEFADTQYF. The V call is TRBV7-9, the J call TRBJ2-3; D remains ambiguous. The CDR3 is 13 amino acids. V lost 6 bases and J 4 bases, leaving 11 bases between the germline ends. Germline V gene data show CDR1 as SEHNR and CDR2 as FQNEAQ (reference sequence).

CDR3 nucleotide sequence: TGTGCCAGCAGCCTTGACAGCGATGACACTGAAGCTTTCTTT. It translates to CASSLDSDDTEAFF. The chain has TRBV7-9 and TRBJ1-1, with D perhaps matching TRBD1 (5 bases). The CDR3 extends over 14 amino acids. Trimming removed 5 bases from V and 3 bases from J, with 13 bases in between. Germline CDR1 SEHNR, CDR2 FQNEAQ (reference sequence).

The table lists this clonotype with a count of one. This rearrangement joins TRBV4-1 to TRBJ2-2; 7 bases align to TRBD2. CDR1 is MGHRA, CDR2 YSYEKL, per germline. This CDR3 has 14 amino acids. V gave up 4 bases and J gave up 8 bases; unmatched junction bases: 7. The DNA for the CDR3 is TGCGCCAGCAGCCGAGCGAGGACTAGTGGGGAGCTGTTTTTT. This translates into CASSRARTSGELFF.

This clonotype has ten or more counts. The chain joins TRBV6-2 or TRBV6-3 to TRBJ2-2; tentative D call: TRBD1 (5 bases). Deletions cut 7 bases from V and 7 bases from J, with 16 bases between. Germline V CDR1 and CDR2: MNHEY, SVGEGT. The CDR3 totals 14 residues. CDR3 amino acids: CASTITPGIGELFF. DNA of the CDR3: TGTGCCAGCACTATAACCCCAGGGATCGGGGAGCTGTTTTTT.

On this clonotype: A much larger clone lies one base from this, so it may be a read error. The genes are TRBV4-2 and TRBJ1-2; D remains ambiguous. CDR1 is LGHNA and CDR2 is YNFKEQ in the germline V gene. The CDR3 runs to 13 residues. CDR3: CVSSQEDNYGYTF. The CDR3 DNA follows: TGTGTCAGCAGCCAAGAAGATAACTATGGCTACACCTTC.

This clonotype was detected only a few times. The J gene is TRBJ1-6, the V gene TRBV2; 8 bases are shared with TRBD1. The CDR3 runs 14 residues. Germline values: CDR1 SNHLY, CDR2 FYNNEI. V gave up 6 bases and J gave up 8 bases; unmatched junction bases: 6. CDR3 residues: CASRVRGPYSPLHF. The CDR3 DNA follows: TGTGCCAGCAGGGTCAGGGGGCCGTATTCACCCCTCCACTTT.

This chain links TRBV7-6 with TRBJ1-1; 8 bases match TRBD1. Germline V gene data show CDR1 as SGHVS and CDR2 as FNYEAQ. CDR3 size: 14 residues. After removal of 8 bases from V and 3 bases from J, the junction contained 8 bases not matched to a gene. CDR3: CASGQGDGYTEAFF. For the CDR3, the DNA is TGTGCCAGCGGACAGGGAGATGGCTACACTGAAGCTTTCTTT.

V is TRBV15 and J is TRBJ2-5; TRBD1 matches at 10 bases. J gave up 9 bases and V 1 base, and 20 bases lay outside the gene matches. The germline V gene encodes CDR1 LNHNV and CDR2 YYDKDF (reference sequence). The length of the CDR3 is 19 residues. CDR3 protein: CATSRAVRQGAYSNQPQYF. CDR3 DNA sequence: TGTGCCACCAGCAGAGCCGTGCGACAGGGGGCTTATAGCAATCAGCCCCAGTACTTC.

V usage is TRBV29-1 and J usage is TRBJ2-5; D not certain. V was trimmed by 2 bases and J by 5 bases, leaving 6 bases between them. Germline values: CDR1 SQVTM, CDR2 ANQGSEA. The CDR3 loop spans 11 amino acids. CDR3 in DNA: TGCAGCGTTGAAACGGATGAGACCCAGTACTTC. Translating gives CSVETDETQYF.

As to this clonotype: The CDR3 carries no conserved terminal phenylalanine or tryptophan, so it likely arises from a read error. V gene TRBV6-1 combines with J gene TRBJ1-1; 9 bases match TRBD1. Germline lookup yields CDR1 MNHNS and CDR2 SASEGT. With V trimmed by 10 bases and J by 4 bases, 10 bases remained unmatched. This CDR3 comprises 14 residues. This chain's CDR3 is CATARDREGTEAFL. The CDR3 DNA reads TGTGCCACTGCCAGGGACAGGGAGGGCACTGAAGCTTTCCTT.

V and J are TRBV24-1 and TRBJ1-5; 8 nucleotides align to TRBD1. V shed 3 bases and J 7 bases; nucleotides not matched to a gene: 10. This CDR3 region has 16 residues. Looked up from germline, CDR1 is KGHDR and CDR2 is SFDVKD. The CDR3 protein is CATSDADQGADQPQHF. CDR3 DNA: TGTGCCACCAGTGATGCGGACCAGGGGGCGGACCAGCCCCAGCATTTT.

As for this clonotype: This may be a read error, as it is one base from a much larger clone. V is TRBV5-1 and J is TRBJ1-3; D not certain. Germline V gene sequence: CDR1 SGHRS, CDR2 YFSETQ. The length of the CDR3 is 13 residues. In DNA, the CDR3 is TGCGCCGGCAGCCTCGTTGGGAGAAACACCATATATTTT. Its translation is CAGSLVGRNTIYF.

The gene calls are TRBV29-1 and TRBJ1-1; D uncertain. The V gene lost 8 bases and the J gene lost 0 bases, with 13 bases spanning the gap. The CDR3 extends over 13 amino acids. Germline V gene sequence: CDR1 SQVTM, CDR2 ANQGSEA. CDR3 DNA sequence: TGCAGCTCACCTTCCCGTATGAACACTGAAGCTTTCTTT. Residues: CSSPSRMNTEAFF.

This clonotype has a count of ten or more. The chain uses TRBV20-1 and TRBJ2-7; no clear D gene. V gave up 6 bases and J gave up 5 bases, with 8 bases separating them. Germline CDR1 is DFQATT and CDR2 is SNEGSKA (reference sequence). The CDR3 is 10 residues long. CDR3 residues: CSASNHEQYF. CDR3 bases: TGCAGTGCCTCTAACCACGAGCAGTACTTC.